This TCR beta chain was observed in a study of PD-L1 blockade in urothelial cancer. About the research overall: The patients had undergone anywhere from 0 to 3 prior chemotherapy regimens. Blood analysis occurred 3 weeks (second dose) and 6 weeks after treatment start. Study-level findings and limits: Pretreatment TCR clonality in blood, when below the median, was predictive of better survival.

This CDR3 contains 18 residues. V was shortened by 0 bases and J by 0 bases, with 19 bases between the two germline ends. Germline V CDR1 and CDR2: SGDLS, YYNGEE. The method was immunoSEQ multiplex PCR; TCRdb's version includes in-frame clones alone and lacks a portion of them. The top ten clones hold around a tenth of a sample with fewer than 85,000 clones, roughly 84% of them seen once. The time point here: pretreatment peripheral blood. The study collected 1 to 8 samples per patient, pretreatment and on-treatment. Concerning this clone itself: The antigen is unknown.

The chain links TRBV9 to TRBJ2-7, with D unresolved. Source: PBMCs, taken around atezolizumab (anti-PD-L1) treatment. The receptor was derived from a woman in her sixties or seventies with urothelial cancer. CDR3 sequence reads: CASSVGVGSPASSYEQYF. The DNA for the CDR3 is TGTGCCAGCAGCGTAGGTGTCGGCAGCCCAGCGAGCTCCTACGAGCAGTACTTC.